The 32 T cell receptor beta chains below were found in one sample sequenced in a study of blood T cell repertoires in COVID-19. Assay used: immunoSEQ multiplex PCR; TCRdb lists only in-frame clones, some missing. This repertoire shows roughly 150,000 clones, roughly 84% found once; its top ten account for approximately 5.4%. The material sequenced was peripheral blood. These receptors came from a woman in her forties or fifties with COVID-19, enrolled during active disease.

In its sample, this clone was seen once. The chain has TRBV15 and TRBJ2-7; 9 nucleotides agree with TRBD1. CDR3 length equals 16 residues. V dropped 3 bases and J dropped 3; count of bases not matched to a gene: 9. Germline V lookup: CDR1 LNHNV, CDR2 YYDKDF (reference sequence). The CDR3 loop is CATSSPDRGQGYEQYF. Here the CDR3 DNA reads TGTGCCACCAGCAGCCCCGATCGGGGACAGGGCTACGAGCAGTACTTC.

A single count supports this clone. The chain couples TRBV6-6 to TRBJ2-3; possibly TRBD2 for D (6 bases). Germline assignment: CDR1 MNHNY and CDR2 SVGAGI (reference sequence). Trimming removed 11 bases from V and 9 bases from J, with 24 bases in between. The CDR3 has 14 residues. Written as DNA, the CDR3 is TGTGCCGGGTCCGCAGGGAGGACTCGTGAGACGCAGTATTTT. It specifies CAGSAGRTRETQYF.

This chain links TRBV6-4 with TRBJ1-5; D is undetermined. With 3 bases removed from V and 3 bases from J, the gap between germline ends came to 12 bases. From germline, CDR1 is MRHNA and CDR2 SNTAGT. This CDR3 spans 15 amino acids. As DNA, the CDR3 is TGTGCCAGCAGTGATGAGTACGGGGTCAATCAGCCCCAGCATTTT. It is translated as CASSDEYGVNQPQHF.

The genes are TRBV9 and TRBJ1-2, with TRBD1 matching 7 bases. J gave up 8 bases and V 0 bases, and 10 bases lay outside the gene matches. This CDR3 has 15 residues. Looked up from germline, CDR1 is SGDLS and CDR2 is YYNGEE. The CDR3 DNA reads TGTGCCAGCAGCGTAGGAGGGGGCCCCTTGGAGGGCTACACCTTC. Its translation: CASSVGGGPLEGYTF.

This sequence joins TRBV7-6 and TRBJ2-1, with 9 bases matching TRBD2. Germline V gene data show CDR1 as SGHVS and CDR2 as FNYEAQ. Trimming at V came to 6 bases and at J to 3 bases, leaving 9 bases not matched to a gene. This CDR3 has 16 amino acids. The CDR3 DNA follows: TGTGCCAGCAGTCATAGCGGGGGCCCGTTCTACAATGAGCAGTTCTTC. Protein sequence: CASSHSGGPFYNEQFF.

This sequence joins TRBV14 and TRBJ1-6, with a weak D call TRBD1 (6 bases). Trimming left V 4 bases short and J 4 bases short, with 11 bases between. The germline gives CDR1 SGHDN, CDR2 FVKESK. This CDR3 is built from 15 residues. The DNA for the CDR3 is TGTGCCAGCAGCCCCCAGACAGGATATAATTCACCCCTCCACTTT. Amino acids: CASSPQTGYNSPLHF. Based on the CDR3 plus reference TRBV14 and TRBJ1-6, the full variable domain is EAGVTQFPSHSVIEKGQTVTLRCDPISGHDNLYWYRRVMGKEIKFLLHFVKESKQDESGMPNNRFLAERTGGTYSTLKVQPAELEDSGVYFCASSPQTGYNSPLHFGNGTRLTVT.

J is TRBJ1-1 and V is TRBV6-5; D is undetermined. This CDR3 contains 14 residues. V was cut by 6 bases and J by 5 bases, with 16 bases left in between. In germline, CDR1 is MNHEY, CDR2 SVGAGI. CDR3 nucleotide sequence: TGTGCCAGCAGATTGACCCAAGGAGGAACTGAAGCTTTCTTT. It yields the protein CASRLTQGGTEAFF.

V is TRBV6-5 and J is TRBJ2-7; 10 bases are a match to TRBD1. Per germline, CDR1 MNHEY and CDR2 SVGAGI. Germline trimming cut 5 bases from V and 1 base from J; bases unmatched to any gene: 2. The CDR3 loop spans 14 amino acids. Here the CDR3 reads CASSRTGGSYEQYF. CDR3 in DNA: TGTGCCAGCAGTCGGACAGGGGGTTCCTACGAGCAGTACTTC.

This clone was seen just once. CDR3 sequence reads: CASSWGGYYEQYF. The CDR3, as DNA: TGTGCCAGTTCCTGGGGGGGCTACTACGAGCAGTACTTC. This chain joins TRBV11-1 and TRBJ2-7; a weak D match, TRBD2 (7 bases). The CDR3 runs to 13 residues. Deletions cut 9 bases from V and 3 bases from J, with 15 bases between. The germline gives CDR1 SGHAT, CDR2 FQDESV (reference sequence).

The J gene is TRBJ1-1, the V gene TRBV11-3; D gene uncertain. Per the germline V gene, CDR1 is SGHNT and CDR2 is YENEEA. Trimming shortened V by 2 bases and J by 5 bases, and 12 bases separated the two germline ends. This CDR3 comprises 14 residues. The CDR3 nucleotides read TGTGCCAGCAGCTTAAGCCTTAGAGGAACTGAAGCTTTCTTT. Translated: CASSLSLRGTEAFF.

In this sample, this clone turned up once. The J gene is TRBJ2-5, the V gene TRBV3-1 (or the pseudogene TRBV3-2); 8 bases agree with TRBD2. The J segment lost 2 bases and the V segment lost 3 bases, leaving 5 bases of the junction unmatched. The CDR3 has 15 amino acids. Germline V gene lookup returns CDR1 LGHDT and CDR2 YNNKEL (reference sequence). In nucleotides, the CDR3 is TGTGCCAGCAGCCAGTCGACTAGCGTTCAAGAGACCCAGTACTTC. Residues: CASSQSTSVQETQYF.

The V and J genes are TRBV19 and TRBJ2-3; 9 nucleotides match TRBD2. The length of the CDR3 is 16 residues. The ends lost 3 bases at V and 2 bases at J; junction bases unmatched: 6. Germline V gives CDR1 LNHDA, CDR2 SQIVND (reference sequence). CDR3 sequence reads: CASSIRTSAYTDTQYF. CDR3 DNA: TGTGCCAGTAGTATTAGGACTAGCGCCTACACAGATACGCAGTATTTT.

The gene calls are TRBV19 and TRBJ1-5, with D perhaps TRBD1 (5 bases). The CDR3 contains 15 residues. V was trimmed by 0 bases and J by 0 bases, leaving 6 bases between them. In germline, CDR1 is LNHDA, CDR2 SQIVND (reference sequence). CDR3 loop: CASSIDRDSNQPQHF. Written as DNA, the CDR3 is TGTGCCAGTAGTATAGACAGGGATAGCAATCAGCCCCAGCATTTT.

CDR3 in amino acids: CASRKTDSYGYTF. The CDR3 DNA follows: TGTGCCAGTAGAAAGACAGACAGCTATGGCTACACCTTC. The chain couples TRBV19 to TRBJ1-2; TRBD1 might be the D (5 bases). V lost 6 bases and J lost 4, with 12 bases in between. Germline CDR1 and CDR2: LNHDA and SQIVND (reference sequence). The CDR3 sequence is 13 residues long. Drawing the rest from reference TRBV19 and TRBJ1-2, the complete variable domain is DGGITQSPKYLFRKEGQNVTLSCEQNLNHDAMYWYRQDPGQGLRLIYYSQIVNDFQKGDIAEGYSVSREKKESFPLTVTSAQKNPTAFYLCASRKTDSYGYTFGSGTRLTVV.

The gene calls are TRBV5-4 and TRBJ2-1; possibly TRBD2 for D (6 bases). Germline CDR1 and CDR2: SGHNT and YYREEE (reference sequence). V lost 10 bases and J 0 bases, leaving 17 bases between the germline ends. There are 15 residues in the CDR3. The CDR3 DNA reads TGTGCCGGAGATTATGGGGGGAGCTCCTACAATGAGCAGTTCTTC. Encoded protein: CAGDYGGSSYNEQFF.

V is TRBV5-1 and J is TRBJ2-1; 7 nucleotides match TRBD1. Germline V gene data show CDR1 as SGHRS and CDR2 as YFSETQ. CDR3 length equals 14 residues. The junction had 2 bases not matched to a gene; V was cut back by 0 bases and J by 5 bases. This CDR3 reads CASSLDRGNNEQFF. The DNA for the CDR3 is TGCGCCAGCAGCTTGGACAGGGGTAACAATGAGCAGTTCTTC.

This chain links TRBV12-5 with TRBJ2-7, with TRBD2 matching 10 bases. Unmatched junction bases numbered 8, after V lost 0 bases and J lost 3 bases. Germline V gives CDR1 LGHNT, CDR2 FRNRAP. The CDR3 is made up of 17 amino acids. As DNA, the CDR3 is TGTGCTAGTGGTTTGGTAGGTTCTAGCGGGGGCTTCTACGAGCAGTACTTC. Translating gives CASGLVGSSGGFYEQYF.

The chain links TRBV10-2 to TRBJ1-1; maybe TRBD1 (6 bases). With 6 bases removed from V and 0 bases from J, the gap between germline ends came to 26 bases. The CDR3 consists of 19 residues. In germline, CDR1 is WSHSY, CDR2 SAAADI. The chain's CDR3 is CASRAQRSGGGEMNTEAFF. The CDR3 DNA is TGCGCCAGCAGAGCCCAGCGCTCGGGGGGCGGGGAGATGAACACTGAAGCTTTCTTT.

The chain uses TRBV2 and TRBJ2-7, with a possible D match to TRBD1 (5 bases). CDR1 is SNHLY and CDR2 is FYNNEI in the germline V gene. V was pared by 6 bases and J by 1 base, with 16 bases between. The CDR3 consists of 15 residues. The CDR3 region has the DNA TGTGCCAGCAGCCCACCCCGGGCAGGGTCCTACGAGCAGTACTTC. It yields the protein CASSPPRAGSYEQYF. Supplemented by reference TRBV2 and TRBJ2-7, the full variable domain reads EPEVTQTPSHQVTQMGQEVILRCVPISNHLYFYWYRQILGQKVEFLVSFYNNEISEKSEIFDDQFSVERPDGSNFTLKIRSTKLEDSAMYFCASSPPRAGSYEQYFGPGTRLTVT.

This chain joins TRBV5-1 and TRBJ2-4; 9 bases are shared with TRBD1. The CDR3 contains 16 residues. V lost 2 bases, J lost 4 bases, and 7 bases stayed unmatched. In germline, CDR1 is SGHRS, CDR2 YFSETQ. In DNA, the CDR3 is TGCGCCAGCAGCTTCGGACAGGGGACATTTAAAAACATTCAGTACTTC. It specifies CASSFGQGTFKNIQYF.

The chain uses TRBV11-2 and TRBJ2-7; D is unresolved. CDR1 SGHAT and CDR2 FQNNGV come from the germline V gene. Trimming took 5 bases from V and 2 from J, leaving 7 bases between them. This CDR3 region has 12 residues. DNA for the CDR3: TGTGCCAGCAGCCGACAAGCCTACGAGCAGTACTTC. Protein: CASSRQAYEQYF.

CDR3 in amino acids: CASSPGNSGNTIYF. In DNA, the CDR3 is TGTGCCAGCAGCCCGGGGAACTCTGGAAACACCATATATTTT. This chain links TRBV7-3 with TRBJ1-3; D is undetermined. CDR3 length: 14 amino acids. Trimming took off 5 bases at V and 0 bases at J, with 8 bases between the two ends. Germline CDR1 reads SGHTA; CDR2 reads FQGTGA.

This clone came up a few times. The chain has TRBV2 and TRBJ1-4, with 10 nucleotides matching TRBD1. Germline loops: CDR1 SNHLY, CDR2 FYNNEI. With 7 bases clipped from V and 7 bases from J, the junction kept 12 bases outside the gene matches. This CDR3 contains 16 residues. CDR3 coding DNA: TGTGCCAGCAATAGCCCGACAGGGGGCAAGGGTGAAAAACTGTTTTTT. Translation: CASNSPTGGKGEKLFF.

This chain connects TRBV7-2 to TRBJ1-5; 7 positions agree with TRBD1. V gave up 5 bases and J gave up 3 bases; unmatched junction bases: 4. Germline V lookup: CDR1 SGHTA, CDR2 FQGNSA. CDR3 length: 14 amino acids. The chain's CDR3 is CASSPGQVNQPQHF. For the CDR3, the DNA is TGTGCCAGCAGCCCAGGACAGGTCAATCAGCCCCAGCATTTT.

The genes are TRBV12-5 and TRBJ2-3, with D possibly matching TRBD2 (5 bases). The length of the CDR3 is 15 residues. From germline, CDR1 is LGHNT and CDR2 FRNRAP. V lost 1 base and J 3 bases, leaving 11 bases between the germline ends. CDR3 region: CASGLGTTGTDTQYF. The CDR3, as DNA: TGTGCTAGTGGTTTGGGTACTACGGGAACAGATACGCAGTATTTT.

V gene TRBV9 combines with J gene TRBJ2-6; 11 nucleotides agree with TRBD1. CDR3 size: 17 residues. V lost 4 bases and J lost 3; bases outside the gene matches: 6. Germline lookup yields CDR1 SGDLS and CDR2 YYNGEE. The CDR3 is CASSPRDRGYGANVLTF. The CDR3 DNA follows: TGTGCCAGCAGCCCCCGGGACAGGGGGTATGGGGCCAACGTCCTGACTTTC.

This clone appeared a few times. The chain joins TRBV20-1 to TRBJ2-7; a possible D gene is TRBD2 (6 bases). Looked up from germline, CDR1 is DFQATT and CDR2 is SNEGSKA (reference sequence). Trimming removed 1 base at V and 5 bases at J, with 6 bases between. There are 11 residues in the CDR3. This CDR3 reads CSARGGDEQYF. The CDR3 coding sequence is TGCAGTGCTAGAGGGGGGGACGAGCAGTACTTC.

This sequence joins TRBV20-1 and TRBJ1-5; D not certain. Trimming removed 3 bases at V and 0 bases at J, with 12 bases between. This CDR3 comprises 15 residues. Germline CDR1 reads DFQATT; CDR2 reads SNEGSKA (reference sequence). The CDR3 sequence is CSASLTLDSNQPQHF. CDR3 sequence (DNA): TGCAGTGCTAGTTTGACACTGGATAGCAATCAGCCCCAGCATTTT.

This chain joins TRBV18 and TRBJ2-5, with TRBD1 identical over 8 bases. CDR3 length: 13 amino acids. The germline CDR1 and CDR2 sequences are KGHSH and LQKENI. Trimming cost V 5 bases and J 5 bases; bases outside gene matches: 4. As DNA, the CDR3 is TGTGCCAGCTCAGCAGGGGGCCGGGAGACCCAGTACTTC. Amino acids: CASSAGGRETQYF. Variable domain in full (rest from reference TRBV18 and TRBJ2-5): NAGVMQNPRHLVRRRGQEARLRCSPMKGHSHVYWYRQLPEEGLKFMVYLQKENIIDESGMPKERFSAEFPKEGPSILRIQQVVRGDSAAYFCASSAGGRETQYFGPGTRLLVL.

The chain has TRBV11-2 and TRBJ2-1; 7 nucleotides match TRBD2. The CDR3 extends over 16 amino acids. Germline CDR1 reads SGHAT; CDR2 reads FQNNGV. J was trimmed by 0 bases and V by 1 base; bases with no gene match: 3. CDR3 sequence (DNA): TGTGCCAGCAGCTTAGGGGGGGGAAGCTCCTACAATGAGCAGTTCTTC. Translating it yields CASSLGGGSSYNEQFF.

The chain is built from TRBV19 and TRBJ1-1, with unresolved D. The CDR3 runs 13 residues. The ends were cut back, 7 bases at V and 8 bases at J, with 17 bases in the middle. Per the germline V gene, CDR1 is LNHDA and CDR2 is SQIVND (reference sequence). In nucleotides, the CDR3 is TGTGCCAGTAACCACCCGTCGGTTGCCGAAGCTTTCTTT. Translated, it gives CASNHPSVAEAFF.

The chain links TRBV7-9 to TRBJ1-2; no firm D call. CDR1 SEHNR and CDR2 FQNEAQ come from the germline V gene (reference sequence). V was trimmed by 3 bases and J by 4 bases, leaving 9 bases between them. The CDR3 has 13 residues. Here the CDR3 reads CASSFEDTYGYTF. In DNA, the CDR3 is TGTGCCAGCAGCTTCGAAGACACCTATGGCTACACCTTC.